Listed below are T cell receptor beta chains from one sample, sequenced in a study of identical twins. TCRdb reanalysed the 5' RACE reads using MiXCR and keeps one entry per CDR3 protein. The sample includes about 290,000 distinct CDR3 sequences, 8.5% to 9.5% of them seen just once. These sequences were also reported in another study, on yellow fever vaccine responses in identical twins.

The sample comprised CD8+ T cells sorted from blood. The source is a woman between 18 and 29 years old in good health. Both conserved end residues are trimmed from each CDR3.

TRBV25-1 ASSEPPGTELPDTQY
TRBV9 ASSVQGPYNEQF
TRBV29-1 SVEGQAGWGHEQY
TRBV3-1 ASSLSSWPGELF
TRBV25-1 ASSEGAEQF
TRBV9 ASSVGSTNQETQY
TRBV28 ASGGQDQETQY
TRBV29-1 SPRLGFEQF
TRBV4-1 ASSQLSPDRDRGHAF
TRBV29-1 SVEDPGHRSTDTQY
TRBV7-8 ASSLGGAAREQY
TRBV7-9 ASSLSWTGLDIQY
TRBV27 ASSLSGDLGSYEQY
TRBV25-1 ASSVGTSGIRGTGELF
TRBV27 ASAQRGDLPLH
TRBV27 ASSLSASVGYT